This TCR beta chain came from a study of CD8+ T cells in alopecia areata. The wider study: People stayed on tofacitinib for 6 to 18 months, then stopped the drug for 6 months. The study, taken as a whole, reports: Since there was just one nonresponder, nobody can yet say how baseline CD8+ expansion ties to response.

Extraction of RNA preceded its reverse transcription into cDNA, which served as the sequencing template. Method: immunoSEQ multiplex PCR; TCRdb's copy keeps in-frame clones and lacks some. The sample yields hundreds of thousands of clones, 66% seen once. With 4 bases clipped from V and 5 bases from J, the junction kept 10 bases outside the gene matches. CDR1 SGDLS and CDR2 YYNGEE come from the germline V gene. The CDR3 is 15 amino acids. Treatment defined: oral pan-JAK inhibitor, 5-10 mg twice daily. Worth noting for this clone: No antigen is known for it.

Sequenced material: CD4+ T cells sorted from blood, taken at approximately week 42, from a patient treated with tofacitinib. V usage is TRBV9 and J usage is TRBJ2-7; 9 nucleotides agree with TRBD2. The receptor comes from a human donor with alopecia areata. Written as DNA, the CDR3 is TGTGCCAGCAGCCCAGGGGCTAGCGGGGCCCACGAGCAGTACTTC. It yields the protein CASSPGASGAHEQYF.